Listed below are T cell receptor beta chains from one sample, sequenced in a study of blood T cell repertoires in COVID-19. Only in-frame clones appear in the TCRdb table, and some are missing; sequencing was by immunoSEQ multiplex PCR. The sample consists of around 68,000 clones, 65% to 80% of them appearing once. The material sequenced was peripheral blood. These receptors all stem from a woman between 50 and 59 years old with acute or convalescent COVID-19. CDR3s include the opening cysteine and the closing phenylalanine or tryptophan. The D gene is left open where the match is weak. A clone size is listed for some rows: how often the clone was seen (once, few, many), or a class if it is expanded.

cdr3_length	clone_size	d_call	j_call	v_call	cdr3_nt	cdr3_aa
15	NA	TRBD1	TRBJ1-1	TRBV6-5	TGTGCCAGCAGTACTCGGACAGGGAAGGGTGTAGAAGCTTTCTTT	CASSTRTGKGVEAFF
18	NA	TRBD2	TRBJ2-2	TRBV19	TGTGCCAGTAGACCCAGATTAGCGGGAGGGCCTAGCACCGGGGAGCTGTTTTTT	CASRPRLAGGPSTGELFF
14	once	TRBD2	TRBJ2-7	TRBV5-5	TGTGCCAGCAGCGAAGGACTAGCGGGAGTCGAGCAGTACTTC	CASSEGLAGVEQYF
15	NA	TRBD1	TRBJ1-1	TRBV19	TGTGCCAGTAGTATAACAGGGGTCATGAACACTGAAGCTTTCTTT	CASSITGVMNTEAFF
14	NA	TRBD1	TRBJ1-1	TRBV30	TGTGCCTGGAGCGGGCGGGACAGGGTGTCTGAAGCTTTCTTT	CAWSGRDRVSEAFF
15	few	TRBD1	TRBJ2-5	TRBV15	TGTGCCACCAGCAGAGGTAGAACAGGGGCAGAGACCCAGTACTTC	CATSRGRTGAETQYF
15	many	NA	TRBJ2-1	TRBV3-1/TRBV3-2	TGTGCCAGCAGCCAAGACGAGACAGGCTACAATGAGCAGTTCTTC	CASSQDETGYNEQFF
15	NA	TRBD1	TRBJ1-1	TRBV5-1	TGCGCCAGCAGCTTGGACGGGACAGGGGCCACTGAAGCTTTCTTT	CASSLDGTGATEAFF
15	NA	NA	TRBJ1-6	TRBV7-9	TGTGCCAGCAGCGAAGGGGCCTATAAGGGTTCACCCCTCCACTTT	CASSEGAYKGSPLHF
15	NA	TRBD1	TRBJ1-1	TRBV6-5	TGTGCCAGCAGATCCCCGACAGGGGATAGCACTGAAGCTTTCTTT	CASRSPTGDSTEAFF
13	NA	TRBD1	TRBJ1-4	TRBV2	TGTGCCAGCAGTTGGACAGGGGGCGGACACTTGTTTTTT	CASSWTGGGHLFF
15	NA	TRBD1	TRBJ1-6	TRBV10-3	TGTGCCATCAGTGAGGGTACAGGGGACAATTCACCCCTCCACTTT	CAISEGTGDNSPLHF
13	NA	TRBD2	TRBJ2-1	TRBV10-3	TGTGCCTGCGGGACTAGCGGGGTGGATGAGCAGTTCTTC	CACGTSGVDEQFF
15	NA	NA	TRBJ1-3	TRBV27	TGTGCCAGCAGTTTCAGGGGTGACTCTGGAAACACCATATATTTT	CASSFRGDSGNTIYF
20	NA	TRBD2	TRBJ2-1	TRBV6-1	TGTGCCAGCAGTGAAGACCTGGGACTAGCGGGAGGTACCTCCTACAATGAGCAGTTCTTC	CASSEDLGLAGGTSYNEQFF
14	NA	NA	TRBJ1-5	TRBV7-9	TGTGCCAGCAGCCGAAGGACACCGAAACAGCCCCAGCATTTT	CASSRRTPKQPQHF
14	NA	TRBD1	TRBJ1-1	TRBV18	TGTGCCAGCTCACCCAACAAGGGACAGGGGGCGACTTTCTTT	CASSPNKGQGATFF
14	NA	TRBD2	TRBJ2-3	TRBV18	TGTGCCAGCTCACTGAGCGGGGGCACAGATACGCAGTATTTT	CASSLSGGTDTQYF
14	NA	TRBD1	TRBJ1-1	TRBV3-1/TRBV3-2	TGTGCCAGCAGCCTTATCGACAGGGGTACTGAAGCTTTCTTT	CASSLIDRGTEAFF
15	once	NA	TRBJ2-1	TRBV4-2	TGTGCCAGCAGCCCCAACCCGGGTACCTACAATGAGCAGTTCTTC	CASSPNPGTYNEQFF
15	NA	NA	TRBJ1-4	TRBV28	TGTGCCAGCAACCCAACCGCGGGAACTAATGAAAAACTGTTTTTT	CASNPTAGTNEKLFF
16	NA	TRBD1	TRBJ2-1	TRBV7-6	TGTGCCAGCAGCTTAGTGGTACAGGGGAAGAACAATGAGCAGTTCTTC	CASSLVVQGKNNEQFF
15	once	NA	TRBJ1-5	TRBV6-6	TGTGCCAGCAGTTACTCGGGGCAGGGCAATCAGCCCCAGCATTTT	CASSYSGQGNQPQHF
15	NA	NA	TRBJ1-4	TRBV6-5	TGTGCCAGCAGTTATCGCGGGGGGAGGGATGAAAAACTGTTTTTT	CASSYRGGRDEKLFF
13	NA	TRBD1	TRBJ2-7	TRBV6-6	TGTGCCAGCAGTCTTGGACAGGTCGACGAGCAGTACTTC	CASSLGQVDEQYF
12	NA	NA	TRBJ1-1	TRBV10-3	TGTGCCATCCAGGCTATGAACACTGAAGCTTTCTTT	CAIQAMNTEAFF
13	once	NA	TRBJ2-3	TRBV29-1	TGCAGCGTTGTTCGAGTTAGCACAGATACGCAGTATTTT	CSVVRVSTDTQYF
13	NA	NA	TRBJ1-3	TRBV6-1	TGTGCCAGCAGTGAACTCCCGGGGTACACCATATATTTT	CASSELPGYTIYF
13	medium-sized	NA	TRBJ1-6	TRBV10-3	TGTGCCATCATACCAGGGTTGGATTCACCCCTCCACTTT	CAIIPGLDSPLHF
14	NA	NA	TRBJ2-5	TRBV5-4	TGTGCCAGCAGCTTGGGGGCGGGGCAAGAGACCCAGTACTTC	CASSLGAGQETQYF
18	NA	NA	TRBJ1-2	TRBV19	TGTGCCAGTAGTCCCCGCCGGTACGGTCCGATATTTAACTATGGCTACACCTTC	CASSPRRYGPIFNYGYTF
15	NA	NA	TRBJ2-1	TRBV10-1	TGCGCCAGCAGTGAGTCGACGGGTTTATACAATGAGCAGTTCTTC	CASSESTGLYNEQFF
14	NA	NA	TRBJ2-2	TRBV15	TGTGCCACCAGCGGGCCAGGGTTGACCGGGGAGCTGTTTTTT	CATSGPGLTGELFF
16	NA	TRBD2	TRBJ2-1	TRBV7-8	TGTGCCAGCAGCTTGAGCGGGGGGGGGACCTACAATGAGCAGTTCTTC	CASSLSGGGTYNEQFF
17	NA	TRBD2	TRBJ2-5	TRBV4-2	TGTGCCAGCAGCCAAGATTTCCTGACTAGCGGGGCAGAGACCCAGTACTTC	CASSQDFLTSGAETQYF
12	NA	NA	TRBJ2-1	TRBV7-3	TGTGCCAGCAGCGGAGCGCAGGGTGAGCAGTTCTTC	CASSGAQGEQFF
15	NA	NA	TRBJ1-2	TRBV27	TGTGCCAGCAAGCCGGGGGGGGGCGGGGCGCGTGGCTACACCTTC	CASKPGGGGARGYTF
14	NA	TRBD1	TRBJ2-7	TRBV11-2	TGTGCCAGCAGCTTTGGACAGGGGAGCTACGAGCAGTACTTC	CASSFGQGSYEQYF
18	NA	TRBD2	TRBJ2-3	TRBV4-2	TGTGCCAGCAGCCAAGATCTCGGGGCGGGGGGTCACACAGATACGCAGTATTTT	CASSQDLGAGGHTDTQYF
15	NA	TRBD1	TRBJ2-3	TRBV7-9	TGTGCCAGCAGCTTCTCAGGGGGTATCACAGATACGCAGTATTTT	CASSFSGGITDTQYF
14	NA	TRBD1	TRBJ1-6	TRBV6-5	TGTGCCAGCAGAAAGGGACAGGCAAATTCACCCCTCCACTTT	CASRKGQANSPLHF
12	once	NA	TRBJ1-5	TRBV28	TGTGCCAGCAGTATACAGGGTCAGCCCCAGCATTTT	CASSIQGQPQHF
16	NA	NA	TRBJ2-2	TRBV2	TGTGCCAGCAGTGAACAAGGAGGGGCGAACACCGGGGAGCTGTTTTTT	CASSEQGGANTGELFF
14	NA	NA	TRBJ1-5	TRBV2	TGTGCCAGCAGGGGGGCACCCAGCAATCAGCCCCAGCATTTT	CASRGAPSNQPQHF
11	NA	NA	TRBJ2-1	TRBV29-1	TGCAGCGTTCACCGGGGCAATGAGCAGTTCTTC	CSVHRGNEQFF
15	NA	TRBD1	TRBJ1-2	TRBV9	TGTGCCAGCAGCGTAAGCCCCGACAGGGATGCTGGCTACACCTTC	CASSVSPDRDAGYTF